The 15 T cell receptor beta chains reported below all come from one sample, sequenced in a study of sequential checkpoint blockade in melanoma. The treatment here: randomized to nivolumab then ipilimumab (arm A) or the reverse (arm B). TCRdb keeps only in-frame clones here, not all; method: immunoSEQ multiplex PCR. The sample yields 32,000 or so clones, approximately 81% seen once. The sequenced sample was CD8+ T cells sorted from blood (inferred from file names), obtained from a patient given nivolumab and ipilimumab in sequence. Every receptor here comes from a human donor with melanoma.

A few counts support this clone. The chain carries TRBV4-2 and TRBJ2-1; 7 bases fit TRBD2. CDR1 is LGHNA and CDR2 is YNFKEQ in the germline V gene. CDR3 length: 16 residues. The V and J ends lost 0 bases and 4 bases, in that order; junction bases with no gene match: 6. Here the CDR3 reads CASSQDPGSGYNEQFF. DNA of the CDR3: TGTGCCAGCAGCCAAGATCCAGGTAGCGGGTACAATGAGCAGTTCTTC.

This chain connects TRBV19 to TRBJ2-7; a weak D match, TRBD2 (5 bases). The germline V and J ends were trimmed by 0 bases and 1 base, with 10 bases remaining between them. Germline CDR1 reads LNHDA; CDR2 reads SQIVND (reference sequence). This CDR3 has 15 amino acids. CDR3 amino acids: CASSIDETGSYEQYF. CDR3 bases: TGTGCCAGTAGTATAGACGAAACGGGATCCTACGAGCAGTACTTC.

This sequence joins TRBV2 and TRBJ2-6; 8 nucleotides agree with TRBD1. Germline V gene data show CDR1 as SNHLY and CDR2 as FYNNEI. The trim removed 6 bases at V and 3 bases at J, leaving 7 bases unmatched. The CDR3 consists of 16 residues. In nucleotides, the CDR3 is TGTGCCAGCAGGGAGGACAGGGCAAGTGGGGCCAACGTCCTGACTTTC. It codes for CASREDRASGANVLTF.

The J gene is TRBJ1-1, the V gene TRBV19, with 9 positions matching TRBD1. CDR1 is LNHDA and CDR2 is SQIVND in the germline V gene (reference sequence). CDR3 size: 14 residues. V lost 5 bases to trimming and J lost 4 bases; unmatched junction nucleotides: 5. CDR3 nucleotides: TGTGCCAGTAGTCCCGGACAGGGGAGCACTGAAGCTTTCTTT. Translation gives CASSPGQGSTEAFF.

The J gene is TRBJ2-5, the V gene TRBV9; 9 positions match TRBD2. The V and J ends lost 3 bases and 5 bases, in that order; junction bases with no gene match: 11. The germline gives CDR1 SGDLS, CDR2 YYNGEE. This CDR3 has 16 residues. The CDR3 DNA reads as TGTGCCAGCAGCGCCGGGACTAGCAGCCGAGGGGAGACCCAGTACTTC. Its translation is CASSAGTSSRGETQYF.

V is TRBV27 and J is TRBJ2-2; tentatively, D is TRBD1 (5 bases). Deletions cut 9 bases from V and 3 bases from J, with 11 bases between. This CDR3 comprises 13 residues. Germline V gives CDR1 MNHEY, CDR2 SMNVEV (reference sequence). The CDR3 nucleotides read TGTGCCAGTTACAGGTCTCACACCGGGGAGCTGTTTTTT. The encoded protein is CASYRSHTGELFF.

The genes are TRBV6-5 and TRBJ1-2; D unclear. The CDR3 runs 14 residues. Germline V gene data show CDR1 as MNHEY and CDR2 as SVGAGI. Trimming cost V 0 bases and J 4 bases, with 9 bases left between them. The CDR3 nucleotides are TGTGCCAGCAGTTACTCTGCAGGAACCTATGGCTACACCTTC. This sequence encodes CASSYSAGTYGYTF.

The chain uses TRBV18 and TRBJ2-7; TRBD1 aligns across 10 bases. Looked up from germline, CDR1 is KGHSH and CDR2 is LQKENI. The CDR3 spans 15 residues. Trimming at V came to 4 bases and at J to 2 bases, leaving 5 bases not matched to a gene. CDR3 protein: CASSHPGQGTYEQYF. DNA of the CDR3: TGTGCCAGCTCACACCCGGGACAGGGGACCTACGAGCAGTACTTC.

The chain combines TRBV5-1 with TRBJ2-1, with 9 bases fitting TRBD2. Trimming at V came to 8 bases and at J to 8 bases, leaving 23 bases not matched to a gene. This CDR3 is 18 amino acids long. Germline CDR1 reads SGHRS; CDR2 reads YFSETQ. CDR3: CARSSLAGVRFWIDEQFF. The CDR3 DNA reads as TGCGCCAGAAGCAGCTTAGCGGGAGTGCGTTTTTGGATTGATGAGCAGTTCTTC.

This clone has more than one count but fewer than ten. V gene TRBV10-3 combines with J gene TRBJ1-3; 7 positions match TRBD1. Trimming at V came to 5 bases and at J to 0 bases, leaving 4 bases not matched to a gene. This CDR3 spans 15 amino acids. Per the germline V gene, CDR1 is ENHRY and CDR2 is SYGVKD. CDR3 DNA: TGTGCCATCAGTAGGGACAGTACCTCTGGAAACACCATATATTTT. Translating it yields CAISRDSTSGNTIYF.

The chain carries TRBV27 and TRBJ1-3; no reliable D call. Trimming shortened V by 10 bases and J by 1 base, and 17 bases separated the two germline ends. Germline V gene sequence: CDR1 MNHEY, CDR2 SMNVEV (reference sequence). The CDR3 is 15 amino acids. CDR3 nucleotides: TGTGCCACATCGCCACTCCCTCTATCTGGAAACACCATATATTTT. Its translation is CATSPLPLSGNTIYF.

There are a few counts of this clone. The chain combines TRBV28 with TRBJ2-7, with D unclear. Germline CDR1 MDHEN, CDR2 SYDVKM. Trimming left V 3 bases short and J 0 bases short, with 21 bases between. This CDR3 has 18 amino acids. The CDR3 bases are TGTGCCAGCAGTTTTCATTCGCAGGCAGGCTATAGCTCCTACGAGCAGTACTTC. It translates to CASSFHSQAGYSSYEQYF.

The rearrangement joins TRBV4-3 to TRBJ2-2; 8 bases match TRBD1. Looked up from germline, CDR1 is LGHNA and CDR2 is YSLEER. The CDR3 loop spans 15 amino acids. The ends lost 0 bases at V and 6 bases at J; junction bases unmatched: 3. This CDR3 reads CASSQDPTGAGELFF. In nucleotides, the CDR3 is TGCGCCAGCAGCCAAGACCCGACAGGGGCCGGGGAGCTGTTTTTT.

For the CDR3, the DNA is TGTGCCAGCAGCGTCCGAACTAGCGGGAGGGCCTACGAGCAGTACTTC. Protein product: CASSVRTSGRAYEQYF. The gene calls are TRBV4-2 and TRBJ2-7; 13 bases are a match to TRBD2. V shed 5 bases, J shed 2 bases, and the junction held 6 bases outside the gene matches. Germline CDR1 and CDR2: LGHNA and YNFKEQ. The CDR3 runs 16 residues.

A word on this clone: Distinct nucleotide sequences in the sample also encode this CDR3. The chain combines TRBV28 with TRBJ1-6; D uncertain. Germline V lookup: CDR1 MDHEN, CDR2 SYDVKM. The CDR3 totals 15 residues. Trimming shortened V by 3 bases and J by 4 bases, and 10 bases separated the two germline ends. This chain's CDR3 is CASSFRVSYNSPLHF. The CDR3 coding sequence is TGTGCCAGCAGTTTTCGGGTCTCTTATAATTCACCCCTCCACTTT.